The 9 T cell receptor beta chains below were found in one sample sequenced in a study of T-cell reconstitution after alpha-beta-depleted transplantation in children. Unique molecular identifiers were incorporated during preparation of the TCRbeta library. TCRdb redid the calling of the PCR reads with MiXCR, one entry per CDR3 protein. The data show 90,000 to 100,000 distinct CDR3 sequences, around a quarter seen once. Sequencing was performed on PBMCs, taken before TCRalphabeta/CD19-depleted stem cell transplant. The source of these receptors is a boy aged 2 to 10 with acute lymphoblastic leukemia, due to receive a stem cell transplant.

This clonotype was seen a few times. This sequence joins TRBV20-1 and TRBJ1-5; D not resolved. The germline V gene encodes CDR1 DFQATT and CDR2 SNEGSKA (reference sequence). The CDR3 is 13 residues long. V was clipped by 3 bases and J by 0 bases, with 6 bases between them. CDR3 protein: CSARRLSNQPQHF. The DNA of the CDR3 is TGCAGTGCTAGGCGCCTTAGCAATCAGCCCCAGCATTTT.

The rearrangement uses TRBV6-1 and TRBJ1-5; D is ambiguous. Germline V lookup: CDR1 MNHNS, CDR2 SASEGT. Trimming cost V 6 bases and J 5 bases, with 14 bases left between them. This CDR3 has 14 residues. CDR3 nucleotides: TGTGCCAGCAGGACCTCCACCGGGGATCAGCCCCAGCATTTT. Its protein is CASRTSTGDQPQHF.

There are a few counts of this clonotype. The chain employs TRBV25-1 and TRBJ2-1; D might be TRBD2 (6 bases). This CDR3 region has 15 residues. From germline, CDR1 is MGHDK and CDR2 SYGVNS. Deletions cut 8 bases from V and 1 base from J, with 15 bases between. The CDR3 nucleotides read TGTGCCAGCTGGGGAAGCGGAGGGTCCTACAATGAGCAGTTCTTC. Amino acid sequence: CASWGSGGSYNEQFF.

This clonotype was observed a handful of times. In DNA form, the CDR3 reads TGTGCCAGCAGTGTTCTCGATGTGGGGGGGATCGCCGGGGAGCTGTTTTTT. Translation gives CASSVLDVGGIAGELFF. This chain connects TRBV2 to TRBJ2-2; 7 bases map to TRBD2. CDR1 is SNHLY, CDR2 FYNNEI, per germline. The V and J ends lost 4 bases and 6 bases, in that order; junction bases with no gene match: 14. CDR3 size: 17 residues. Variable domain in full (rest from reference TRBV2 and TRBJ2-2): EPEVTQTPSHQVTQMGQEVILRCVPISNHLYFYWYRQILGQKVEFLVSFYNNEISEKSEIFDDQFSVERPDGSNFTLKIRSTKLEDSAMYFCASSVLDVGGIAGELFFGEGSRLTVL.

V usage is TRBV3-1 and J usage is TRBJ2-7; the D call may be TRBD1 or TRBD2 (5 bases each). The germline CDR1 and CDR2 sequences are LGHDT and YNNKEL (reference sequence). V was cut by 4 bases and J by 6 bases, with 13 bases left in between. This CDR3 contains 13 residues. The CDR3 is CASSLRERGEQYF. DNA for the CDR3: TGTGCCAGCAGCCTGAGAGAGAGGGGCGAGCAGTACTTC.

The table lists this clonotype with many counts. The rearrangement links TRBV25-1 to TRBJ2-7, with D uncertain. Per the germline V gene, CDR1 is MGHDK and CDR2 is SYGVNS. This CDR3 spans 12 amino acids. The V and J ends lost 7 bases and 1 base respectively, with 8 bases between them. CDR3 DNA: TGTGCCAGCACAGGCGATTCCTACGAGCAGTACTTC. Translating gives CASTGDSYEQYF.

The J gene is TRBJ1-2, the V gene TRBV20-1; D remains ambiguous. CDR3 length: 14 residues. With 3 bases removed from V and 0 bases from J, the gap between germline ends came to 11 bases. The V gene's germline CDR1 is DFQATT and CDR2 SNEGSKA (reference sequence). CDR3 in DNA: TGCAGTGCTAGCGCTGCGCTTACTAACTATGGCTACACCTTC. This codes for CSASAALTNYGYTF.

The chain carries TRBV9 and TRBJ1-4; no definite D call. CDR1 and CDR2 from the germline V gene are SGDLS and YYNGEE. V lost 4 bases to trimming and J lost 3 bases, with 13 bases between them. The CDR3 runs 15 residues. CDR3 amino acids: CASSSHAGPNEKLFF. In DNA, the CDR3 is TGTGCCAGCAGCTCCCACGCGGGCCCTAATGAAAAACTGTTTTTT.

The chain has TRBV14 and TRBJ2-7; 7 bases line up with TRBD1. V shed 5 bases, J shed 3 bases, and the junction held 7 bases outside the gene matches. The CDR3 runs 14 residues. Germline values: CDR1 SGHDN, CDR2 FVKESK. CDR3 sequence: CASSFGTARYEQYF. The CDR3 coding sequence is TGTGCCAGCAGCTTCGGGACAGCCCGCTACGAGCAGTACTTC.